The T cell receptor (beta chain) under discussion was sequenced for a study of monozygotic twins with inflammatory bowel disease. TCRdb re-called the 5' RACE reads, yielding one record per CDR3 amino acid sequence without DNA. The sample includes 150,000 to 200,000 distinct CDR3 sequences. This CDR3 has 14 amino acids. Germline CDR1 is SEHNR and CDR2 is FQNEAQ (reference sequence). The clonotype was recovered from a human donor with ulcerative colitis or Crohn's disease, or a healthy co-twin of an affected twin (not recorded which). Sequenced material: blood. The chain couples TRBV7-9 to TRBJ1-1; TCRdb's D call of TRBD1 is untestable without DNA. CDR3 region: CASNPGGADTEAFF. The whole variable domain, remainder taken from reference TRBV7-9 and TRBJ1-1, is DTGVSQNPRHKITKRGQNVTFRCDPISEHNRLYWYRQTLGQGPEFLTYFQNEAQLEKSRLLSDRFSAERPKGSFSTLEIQRTEQGDSAMYLCASNPGGADTEAFFGQGTRLTVV.